The 24 T cell receptor beta chains in this list originate from one sample, sequenced in a study of cytomegalovirus exposure and HLA in healthy donors. The PCR was carried out with 60 Vbeta primers and 13 Jbeta primers. The protocol was immunoSEQ multiplex PCR, while the TCRdb copy is restricted to in-frame clones and leaves out a portion. This table holds about 180,000 clones, around 80% found once. The sequenced sample consisted of PBMCs. The receptors derive from a man aged 18 to 30 in good health and CMV-seronegative.

This clone was counted between two and nine times. The rearrangement links TRBV18 to TRBJ2-3, with 7 bases fitting TRBD2. This CDR3 has 15 amino acids. Germline V gene data show CDR1 as KGHSH and CDR2 as LQKENI. The V segment lost 2 bases and the J segment 4 bases; nucleotides outside the gene matches: 6. The CDR3 DNA sequence: TGTGCCAGCTCACCAGCCAGCGGGGTTCCAGATACGCAGTATTTT. Its translation is CASSPASGVPDTQYF.

The rearrangement joins TRBV5-6 to TRBJ2-2, with 8 bases lining up with TRBD2. V shed 1 base, J shed 0 bases, and the junction held 2 bases outside the gene matches. CDR1 is SGHDT, CDR2 YYEEEE, per germline. This CDR3 spans 16 amino acids. CDR3 sequence: CASSLFSGANTGELFF. The DNA of the CDR3 is TGTGCCAGCAGCTTGTTTAGCGGGGCGAACACCGGGGAGCTGTTTTTT.

This clone came up a few times. This chain uses TRBV4-1 with TRBJ2-2, with 7 bases aligning to TRBD2. The CDR3 spans 15 residues. V shed 0 bases and J 3 bases; nucleotides not matched to a gene: 1. Germline V CDR1 and CDR2: MGHRA, YSYEKL. In DNA form, the CDR3 reads TGCGCCAGCAGCCAAGAAGGGAGGGACACCGGGGAGCTGTTTTTT. Residues: CASSQEGRDTGELFF.

J is TRBJ2-1 and V is TRBV6-6; 8 nucleotides match TRBD2. V gave up 3 bases and J gave up 5 bases; unmatched junction bases: 6. The CDR3 covers 15 residues. Germline V gene lookup returns CDR1 MNHNY and CDR2 SVGAGI (reference sequence). CDR3 in amino acids: CASSYPGGLHNEQFF. The CDR3 nucleotides are TGTGCCAGCAGTTATCCGGGAGGGCTCCACAATGAGCAGTTCTTC.

The chain recombines TRBV19 with TRBJ2-5; 9 positions match TRBD2. Germline V gene lookup returns CDR1 LNHDA and CDR2 SQIVND (reference sequence). V lost 8 bases and J lost 1; bases outside the gene matches: 5. CDR3 length: 14 amino acids. CDR3 sequence (DNA): TGTGCCAGTCGCTATAGCGGGAGCCAAGAGACCCAGTACTTC. This sequence encodes CASRYSGSQETQYF. The full variable domain, with the rest looked up from reference TRBV19 and TRBJ2-5, is DGGITQSPKYLFRKEGQNVTLSCEQNLNHDAMYWYRQDPGQGLRLIYYSQIVNDFQKGDIAEGYSVSREKKESFPLTVTSAQKNPTAFYLCASRYSGSQETQYFGPGTRLLVL.

The chain employs TRBV11-2 and TRBJ2-2; D is unclear. This CDR3 is built from 11 residues. Germline V lookup: CDR1 SGHAT, CDR2 FQNNGV. V lost 7 bases to trimming and J lost 9 bases, with 9 bases between them. Here the CDR3 DNA reads TGTGCCAGCAACAATGTCAGGGAGCTGTTTTTT. This sequence encodes CASNNVRELFF.

The chain uses TRBV7-8 and TRBJ1-1, with D tentatively TRBD1 (5 bases). This CDR3 has 17 amino acids. Trimming removed 4 bases at V and 1 base at J, with 19 bases between. Germline-derived CDR1 and CDR2 are SGHVS and FQNEAQ. Written as DNA, the CDR3 is TGTGCCAGCAGCTACTCAGTCCCGGGACTTCGGAACACTGAAGCTTTCTTT. Translating gives CASSYSVPGLRNTEAFF.

This clone was seen a single time. The J gene is TRBJ2-5, the V gene TRBV7-3, with 10 bases identical to TRBD2. The CDR3 contains 15 residues. The V and J ends lost 5 bases and 5 bases, in that order; junction bases with no gene match: 8. CDR1 SGHTA and CDR2 FQGTGA come from the germline V gene. In DNA form, the CDR3 reads TGTGCCAGCAGCCCAAGCGGGGGGGCTAGCGAGACCCAGTACTTC. Residues: CASSPSGGASETQYF.

This chain connects TRBV6-1 to TRBJ1-1; a possible D gene is TRBD1 (5 bases). Germline values: CDR1 MNHNS, CDR2 SASEGT. This CDR3 region has 13 residues. V was shortened by 8 bases and J by 6 bases, with 16 bases between the two germline ends. The CDR3 DNA is TGTGCCAGCCGAGCCGGCAGCAGGGCTGAAGCTTTCTTT. Amino acids: CASRAGSRAEAFF.

The chain carries TRBV9 and TRBJ2-1; 8 nucleotides line up with TRBD1. The CDR3 sequence is 15 residues long. The germline CDR1 and CDR2 sequences are SGDLS and YYNGEE. The CDR3, as DNA: TGTGCATCATCGCGGACAGGGAACTCCTACAATGAGCAGTTCTTC. Residues: CASSRTGNSYNEQFF. Based on the CDR3 plus reference TRBV9 and TRBJ2-1, the full variable domain is DSGVTQTPKHLITATGQRVTLRCSPRSGDLSVYWYQQSLDQGLQFLIQYYNGEERAKGNILERFSAQQFPDLHSELNLSSLELGDSALYFCASSRTGNSYNEQFFGPGTRLTVL.

This clone is a singleton in its sample. The chain has TRBV29-1 and TRBJ1-3; TRBD1 might be the D (6 bases). The CDR3 extends over 14 amino acids. With 4 bases removed from V and 8 bases from J, the gap between germline ends came to 18 bases. The germline gives CDR1 SQVTM, CDR2 ANQGSEA. The DNA of the CDR3 is TGCAGCGTTGTAGTTGGGGGGGGGCTGGACACCATATATTTT. Protein: CSVVVGGGLDTIYF.

The chain joins TRBV19 to TRBJ1-5; the match to TRBD1 covers 9 bases. Trimming removed 1 base from V and 4 bases from J; junction bases left unmatched: 11. The CDR3 spans 18 residues. Germline CDR1 LNHDA, CDR2 SQIVND (reference sequence). CDR3 in DNA: TGTGCCAGTAGTATAGTTATAGGGGGACAGGGAGGGAATCAGCCCCAGCATTTT. As protein: CASSIVIGGQGGNQPQHF.

This rearrangement joins TRBV27 to TRBJ2-7, with 11 nucleotides matching TRBD1. V lost 5 bases, J lost 6 bases, and 12 bases stayed unmatched. Germline V gene sequence: CDR1 MNHEY, CDR2 SMNVEV (reference sequence). CDR3 size: 16 residues. CDR3 nucleotides: TGTGCCAGCAGTCCCCAAAGGGGGACAGGGGGTGGCGAGCAGTACTTC. Encoded protein: CASSPQRGTGGGEQYF.

This sequence joins TRBV18 and TRBJ2-7; 7 nucleotides line up with TRBD1. There are 16 residues in the CDR3. After removal of 0 bases from V and 2 bases from J, the junction contained 7 bases not matched to a gene. Germline CDR1 and CDR2: KGHSH and LQKENI. The CDR3 spells CASSPPRQGKAYEQYF. CDR3 sequence (DNA): TGTGCCAGCTCACCACCACGACAGGGAAAGGCCTACGAGCAGTACTTC.

The V call is TRBV5-1, the J call TRBJ2-3, with 13 bases lining up with TRBD2. Germline loops: CDR1 SGHRS, CDR2 YFSETQ. The CDR3 length is 14 residues. The V segment lost 3 bases and the J segment 6 bases; nucleotides outside the gene matches: 1. The CDR3 coding sequence is TGCGCCAGCAGCTGGGGACTAGCGGGGGATACGCAGTATTTT. Its translation: CASSWGLAGDTQYF. The whole variable domain, remainder taken from reference TRBV5-1 and TRBJ2-3, is KAGVTQTPRYLIKTRGQQVTLSCSPISGHRSVSWYQQTPGQGLQFLFEYFSETQRNKGNFPGRFSGRQFSNSRSEMNVSTLELGDSALYLCASSWGLAGDTQYFGPGTRLTVL.

With respect to this clone: Other DNA sequences in the same sample also yield this CDR3. The chain carries TRBV2 and TRBJ1-3; TRBD1 matches at 9 bases. From germline, CDR1 is SNHLY and CDR2 FYNNEI. CDR3 size: 17 residues. The junction had 11 bases not matched to a gene; V was cut back by 6 bases and J by 2 bases. CDR3 nucleotides: TGTGCCAGCAGCCCCCGGGGACAGGGTTACACTGGAAACACCATATATTTT. The encoded protein is CASSPRGQGYTGNTIYF.

The rearrangement uses TRBV27 and TRBJ1-4; D is ambiguous. Between the trimmed V and J ends, which lost 5 bases and 8 bases, there was a span of 6 bases. The CDR3 is 11 residues long. Germline CDR1 is MNHEY and CDR2 is SMNVEV (reference sequence). This CDR3 is CASSPREKLFF. The CDR3, as DNA: TGTGCCAGCAGTCCGAGGGAAAAACTGTTTTTT.

The rearrangement links TRBV19 to TRBJ2-2; the match to TRBD1 covers 9 bases. This CDR3 contains 15 residues. CDR1 is LNHDA and CDR2 is SQIVND in the germline V gene (reference sequence). Unmatched junction bases numbered 7, after V lost 6 bases and J lost 5 bases. CDR3 sequence (DNA): TGTGCCAGTAGGACTTTGACAGGGGGAACCGGGGAGCTGTTTTTT. Its translation is CASRTLTGGTGELFF. The full variable domain, with the rest looked up from reference TRBV19 and TRBJ2-2, is DGGITQSPKYLFRKEGQNVTLSCEQNLNHDAMYWYRQDPGQGLRLIYYSQIVNDFQKGDIAEGYSVSREKKESFPLTVTSAQKNPTAFYLCASRTLTGGTGELFFGEGSRLTVL.

This rearrangement joins TRBV4-3 to TRBJ2-6; the match to TRBD2 covers 7 bases. The CDR3 contains 16 residues. Germline values: CDR1 LGHNA, CDR2 YSLEER. V shed 4 bases, J shed 3 bases, and the junction held 6 bases outside the gene matches. CDR3 region: CASSPWGGYGANVLTF. In DNA, the CDR3 is TGCGCCAGCAGCCCCTGGGGGGGGTATGGGGCCAACGTCCTGACTTTC.

The chain recombines TRBV7-9 with TRBJ2-3; the D gene is possibly TRBD2 (7 bases). CDR1 and CDR2 (germline): SEHNR, FQNEAQ (reference sequence). V was clipped by 4 bases and J by 3 bases, with 17 bases between them. The CDR3 runs 16 residues. CDR3 in DNA: TGTGCCAGCAGCTCGCAAGGGGGGGCGCTTACAGATACGCAGTATTTT. Protein: CASSSQGGALTDTQYF.

This chain uses TRBV30 with TRBJ1-1, with 8 bases that match TRBD1. Germline lookup yields CDR1 GTSNPN and CDR2 SVGIG (reference sequence). The CDR3 sequence is 15 residues long. Germline trimming cut 2 bases from V and 3 bases from J; bases unmatched to any gene: 8. The CDR3 spells CAWSSPGGPYTEAFF. CDR3 in DNA: TGTGCCTGGAGTTCTCCAGGGGGCCCTTACACTGAAGCTTTCTTT.

The rearrangement joins TRBV9 to TRBJ1-3; D uncertain. The V end was cut by 4 bases, the J end by 1 base, with 15 bases between. CDR3 length: 16 residues. CDR1 and CDR2 (germline): SGDLS, YYNGEE. DNA of the CDR3: TGTGCCAGCAGCCCGACCAGAGGGTCATCTGGAAACACCATATATTTT. Translating gives CASSPTRGSSGNTIYF.

This chain links TRBV4-3 with TRBJ2-3; 7 nucleotides align to TRBD2. V lost 0 bases and J lost 6; bases outside the gene matches: 3. CDR1 is LGHNA and CDR2 is YSLEER in the germline V gene. The CDR3 consists of 14 residues. DNA of the CDR3: TGCGCCAGCAGCCAAGACGGGGGAGGGGATACGCAGTATTTT. Translated, it gives CASSQDGGGDTQYF.

This chain joins TRBV11-3 and TRBJ2-1; 12 positions agree with TRBD1. The CDR3 contains 17 residues. Germline V gene data show CDR1 as SGHNT and CDR2 as YENEEA. With 0 bases clipped from V and 7 bases from J, the junction kept 7 bases outside the gene matches. The CDR3 spells CASSLEVGTGGRNEQFF. The CDR3 DNA reads as TGTGCCAGCAGCTTAGAGGTCGGGACAGGGGGCAGGAATGAGCAGTTCTTC.